This T cell receptor (beta chain) was sequenced in a study of graft-versus-host responses after intestinal transplantation. Data came from immunoSEQ multiplex PCR; TCRdb stores just in-frame clones and leaves some out. In the table there are about 130,000 clones, roughly nine tenths of which are singletons. CDR3 length: 15 residues. Trimming shortened V by 6 bases and J by 2 bases, and 16 bases separated the two germline ends. The germline gives CDR1 SGHRS, CDR2 YFSETQ. In the case of this clone: Its antigen is currently unknown.

The specimen comprised unstimulated CD4+ T cells sorted from spleen or lymph node cells, sampled before intestinal transplant. This sequence originates from a human donor who received an intestinal transplant. This chain joins TRBV5-1 and TRBJ2-3; D might be TRBD1 (5 bases). CDR3 coding DNA: TGCGCCAGCACTCTCTGGGGCCCTTCCACAGATACGCAGTATTTT. Translating gives CASTLWGPSTDTQYF. The full variable domain, with the rest looked up from reference TRBV5-1 and TRBJ2-3, is KAGVTQTPRYLIKTRGQQVTLSCSPISGHRSVSWYQQTPGQGLQFLFEYFSETQRNKGNFPGRFSGRQFSNSRSEMNVSTLELGDSALYLCASTLWGPSTDTQYFGPGTRLTVL.